The rows below give T cell receptor beta chains drawn from one sample of a study of T cell responses to AZD1222 COVID-19 vaccine. Generated by immunoSEQ multiplex PCR, the TCRdb table keeps only in-frame clones and is missing some. This table has approximately 120,000 clones, about 87% appearing once. This material consisted of peripheral blood, taken 28 days after the second AZD1222 dose. Receptors originate from an adult who received the AZD1222 COVID-19 vaccine. Each CDR3 is given with its conserved first and last residue. D genes are given only for firm matches. Clone sizes are given selectively: once, few, many, or a class where the clone is expanded.

clone_size	d_call	v_call	j_call	cdr3_aa	cdr3_nt
.	TRBD2	TRBV30	TRBJ2-1	CAWSTSGGYNEQFF	TGTGCCTGGTCCACTAGCGGGGGGTACAATGAGCAGTTCTTC
.	.	TRBV5-4	TRBJ1-2	CASSLKEGWGYTF	TGTGCCAGCAGCCTAAAGGAGGGTTGGGGCTACACCTTC
.	.	TRBV7-9	TRBJ1-2	CASSTGGNYGYTF	TGTGCCAGCAGTACAGGCGGAAACTATGGCTACACCTTC
.	.	TRBV6-5	TRBJ2-5	CASMARQETQYF	TGTGCCAGCATGGCTAGACAAGAGACCCAGTACTTC
.	.	TRBV30	TRBJ1-1	CAWTTGLYTEAFF	TGTGCCTGGACTACAGGTTTATACACTGAAGCTTTCTTT
once	TRBD1	TRBV6-2/TRBV6-3	TRBJ1-5	CASSASPTGTYSNQPQHF	TGTGCCAGCAGCGCATCCCCGACAGGGACTTATAGCAATCAGCCCCAGCATTTT
.	.	TRBV4-2	TRBJ1-4	CASSYLPDTKGVEKLFF	TGTGCCAGCAGCTATTTACCGGACACGAAGGGAGTAGAAAAACTGTTTTTT
.	.	TRBV25-1	TRBJ1-2	CASSESGSGDGYTF	TGTGCCAGCAGTGAATCGGGGTCAGGGGATGGCTACACCTTC
.	.	TRBV4-1	TRBJ2-7	CASSHRQGLYEQYF	TGCGCCAGCAGCCACCGGCAGGGGCTCTACGAGCAGTACTTC
.	.	TRBV13	TRBJ1-6	CASSYTKGPATWINSPLHF	TGTGCCAGCAGCTATACGAAGGGGCCAGCCACTTGGATTAATTCACCCCTCCACTTT
.	.	TRBV7-2	TRBJ1-5	CASSLDGVNNQPQHF	TGTGCCAGCAGCTTAGATGGGGTGAACAATCAGCCCCAGCATTTT
.	.	TRBV23-1	TRBJ1-1	CASKDTTEAEAFF	TGCGCCAGCAAGGACACCACTGAGGCTGAAGCTTTCTTT
few	.	TRBV27	TRBJ2-7	CASSGGPEQYF	TGTGCCAGCAGCGGGGGCCCGGAGCAGTACTTC
.	.	TRBV20-1	TRBJ2-3	CSASVHTQYF	TGCAGTGCCTCCGTGCATACGCAGTATTTT
.	TRBD2	TRBV18	TRBJ2-1	CASSPGLAGGRNEQFF	TGTGCCAGCTCACCGGGACTAGCGGGGGGGCGCAATGAGCAGTTCTTC
.	.	TRBV7-9	TRBJ1-3	CASSLRQGHISGNTIYF	TGTGCCAGCAGCTTAAGACAAGGCCACATCTCTGGAAACACCATATATTTT
.	.	TRBV10-3	TRBJ1-1	CAITPTGNTEAFF	TGTGCCATCACCCCGACAGGGAACACTGAAGCTTTCTTT
.	.	TRBV25-1	TRBJ1-2	CASSEGGLAYGYTF	TGTGCCAGCAGTGAGGGGGGGCTCGCATATGGCTACACCTTC
.	.	TRBV6-1	TRBJ1-5	CASSEWDNNQPQHF	TGTGCCAGCAGTGAGTGGGACAACAATCAGCCCCAGCATTTT
once	.	TRBV7-6	TRBJ2-1	CASSLARPGAAYNEQFF	TGTGCCAGCAGCTTAGCGCGTCCGGGGGCCGCCTACAATGAGCAGTTCTTC
.	.	TRBV6-1	TRBJ2-7	CASSESRGSSYEQYF	TGTGCCAGCAGTGAATCTAGGGGGAGCTCCTACGAGCAGTACTTC
.	TRBD2	TRBV7-9	TRBJ2-1	CASSPPAGGYNEQFF	TGTGCCAGCAGCCCCCCTGCGGGAGGGTACAATGAGCAGTTCTTC
.	TRBD1	TRBV27	TRBJ1-2	CASSLYGTGDYYGYTF	TGTGCCAGCAGTTTATATGGGACAGGGGACTACTATGGCTACACCTTC
.	.	TRBV9	TRBJ2-7	CASSVGGANYEQYF	TGTGCCAGCAGCGTAGGGGGGGCCAATTACGAGCAGTACTTC
.	TRBD2	TRBV13	TRBJ2-1	CASSLGGLVPGTTLDYNEQFF	TGTGCCAGCAGCTTAGGAGGACTAGTGCCTGGGACCACGCTGGATTACAATGAGCAGTTCTTC
few	TRBD1	TRBV19	TRBJ1-2	CASTELDRVYGYTF	TGTGCCAGTACCGAGCTGGACAGGGTCTATGGCTACACCTTC
.	.	TRBV4-3	TRBJ1-1	CASSQARGLEAFF	TGCGCCAGCAGCCAAGCTCGAGGCCTTGAAGCTTTCTTT
.	.	TRBV21-1	TRBJ2-7	CASSPRRPPGLDSYEQYF	TGTGCCAGCAGCCCTAGGAGACCCCCGGGACTTGACTCCTACGAGCAGTACTTC
.	TRBD1	TRBV27	TRBJ1-4	CASSLMGQGREKLFF	TGTGCCAGCAGTTTGATGGGACAGGGACGCGAAAAACTGTTTTTT
.	TRBD2	TRBV2	TRBJ2-3	CASSVSSGGIDTQYF	TGTGCCAGCAGTGTCAGTAGCGGGGGGATAGATACGCAGTATTTT
few	TRBD1	TRBV16	TRBJ2-7	CASTLGQGAYEQYF	TGTGCCAGCACTTTGGGACAGGGGGCCTACGAGCAGTACTTC
.	.	TRBV14	TRBJ1-4	CASSQTNREMAKLFF	TGTGCCAGCAGCCAAACCAACAGGGAAATGGCGAAACTGTTTTTT
.	.	TRBV28	TRBJ1-4	CASSAGNDEKLFF	TGTGCCAGCTCTGCCGGCAACGATGAAAAACTGTTTTTT
once	.	TRBV27	TRBJ2-1	CASNAGTPPYNEQFF	TGTGCCAGCAACGCCGGGACCCCCCCCTACAATGAGCAGTTCTTC
.	TRBD1	TRBV30	TRBJ1-1	CAWATGVRTEAFF	TGTGCCTGGGCCACAGGGGTCCGCACTGAAGCTTTCTTT
.	TRBD1	TRBV5-4	TRBJ2-5	CASSLQGAGETQYF	TGTGCCAGCAGCTTACAGGGGGCGGGGGAGACCCAGTACTTC
.	.	TRBV18	TRBJ2-1	CASSPKGIEQFF	TGTGCCAGCTCACCAAAGGGGATCGAGCAGTTCTTC
.	.	TRBV19	TRBJ2-6	CASTLIQGDSGANVLTF	TGTGCCAGTACCCTGATCCAAGGAGACTCTGGGGCCAACGTCCTGACTTTC
once	TRBD2	TRBV4-2	TRBJ2-3	CASSQWAGGAGTDTQYF	TGTGCCAGCAGCCAATGGGCCGGGGGGGCCGGAACAGATACGCAGTATTTT
.	TRBD2	TRBV30	TRBJ2-1	CAWVALREGHEQFF	TGTGCCTGGGTTGCCCTGCGGGAGGGTCATGAGCAGTTCTTC
few	.	TRBV5-8	TRBJ1-3	CASRPQGSGNTIYF	TGTGCCAGCCGACCACAGGGCTCTGGAAACACCATATATTTT
.	.	TRBV18	TRBJ1-5	CASSLQVNQPQHF	TGTGCCAGCTCACTACAGGTTAATCAGCCCCAGCATTTT
.	TRBD1	TRBV18	TRBJ1-6	CASSPSTGIASPLHF	TGTGCCAGCTCACCTTCGACAGGGATCGCTTCACCCCTCCACTTT
.	TRBD1	TRBV28	TRBJ1-5	CASSSNRQGKSSNQPQHF	TGTGCCAGCAGTTCGAATCGACAGGGAAAGTCTAGCAATCAGCCCCAGCATTTT
.	.	TRBV5-1	TRBJ1-2	CASSFNRENGYTF	TGCGCCAGCAGCTTCAACAGGGAGAATGGCTACACCTTC
once	.	TRBV30	TRBJ2-5	CAWSVRDQETQYF	TGTGCCTGGAGTGTTAGAGATCAAGAGACCCAGTACTTC
.	.	TRBV19	TRBJ2-3	CASSIVFGGTSTDTQYF	TGTGCCAGTAGTATAGTTTTCGGCGGGACTAGCACAGATACGCAGTATTTT
.	.	TRBV5-1	TRBJ2-5	CASSLPRYQETQYF	TGCGCCAGCAGCTTGCCCCGGTACCAAGAGACCCAGTACTTC